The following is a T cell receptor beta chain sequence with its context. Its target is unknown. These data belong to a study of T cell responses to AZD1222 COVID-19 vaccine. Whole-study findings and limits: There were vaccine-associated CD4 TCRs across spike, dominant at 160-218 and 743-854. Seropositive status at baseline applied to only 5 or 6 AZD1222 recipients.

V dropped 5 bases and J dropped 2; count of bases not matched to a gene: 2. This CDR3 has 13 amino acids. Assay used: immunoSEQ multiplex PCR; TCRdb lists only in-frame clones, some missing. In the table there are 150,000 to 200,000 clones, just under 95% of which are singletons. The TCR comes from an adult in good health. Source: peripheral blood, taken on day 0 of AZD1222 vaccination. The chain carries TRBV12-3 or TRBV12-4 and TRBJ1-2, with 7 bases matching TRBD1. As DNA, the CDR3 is TGTGCCAGCAGTAGCAGGGGGAACTATGGCTACACCTTC. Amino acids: CASSSRGNYGYTF.